Below are 26 T cell receptor beta chains sequenced from a single sample in a study of blood T cell repertoires in COVID-19. Data came from immunoSEQ multiplex PCR; TCRdb stores just in-frame clones and leaves some out. Seen here are 85,000 to 100,000 clones, around 81% observed once, and the top ten hold about 8.4%. The sample taken for sequencing was peripheral blood. The receptors stem from a man aged 50-60 years who had recovered from COVID-19.

This chain uses TRBV3-1 (or the pseudogene TRBV3-2) with TRBJ1-1, with D perhaps TRBD1 (5 bases). Germline CDR1 reads LGHDT; CDR2 reads YNNKEL (reference sequence). V was cut by 0 bases and J by 4 bases, with 9 bases left in between. This CDR3 has 14 residues. CDR3 bases: TGTGCCAGCAGCCAAGAGCGGGGGTTCACTGAAGCTTTCTTT. Translating gives CASSQERGFTEAFF.

The chain is built from TRBV5-1 and TRBJ1-6, with TRBD1 as a possible D gene (5 bases). V lost 0 bases to trimming and J lost 8 bases, with 12 bases between them. Germline CDR1 and CDR2: SGHRS and YFSETQ. This CDR3 region has 15 residues. As DNA, the CDR3 is TGCGCCAGCAGCTTGGAGGCCAGGGTGGATTCACCCCTCCACTTT. Its protein product is CASSLEARVDSPLHF.

J is TRBJ2-1 and V is TRBV7-6; TRBD2 agrees at 11 bases. V gave up 6 bases and J gave up 4 bases; unmatched junction bases: 5. This CDR3 comprises 15 residues. Germline values: CDR1 SGHVS, CDR2 FNYEAQ. CDR3 sequence: CASRGLAGGYNEQFF. The CDR3, as DNA: TGTGCCAGCAGGGGGCTAGCGGGGGGTTACAATGAGCAGTTCTTC.

The CDR3 region has the DNA TGTGCCAGCAGCTTAGATGTAGGGGTACGTCGCAATGAGCAGTTCTTC. This encodes CASSLDVGVRRNEQFF. The rearrangement joins TRBV11-2 to TRBJ2-1; TRBD1 might be the D (5 bases). Germline V gives CDR1 SGHAT, CDR2 FQNNGV. This CDR3 contains 16 residues. V lost 0 bases and J lost 6, with 15 bases in between.

This clone was seen once. The J gene is TRBJ2-5, the V gene TRBV6-4, with 8 bases lining up with TRBD1. This CDR3 is built from 14 residues. Trimming at V came to 10 bases and at J to 5 bases, leaving 12 bases not matched to a gene. Germline CDR1 MRHNA, CDR2 SNTAGT. CDR3 DNA: TGTGCCAACGCCGAGGACAGGGCGGAGGAGACCCAGTACTTC. It translates to CANAEDRAEETQYF.

The chain combines TRBV5-1 with TRBJ1-6; D is unresolved. CDR1 is SGHRS, CDR2 YFSETQ, per germline. The CDR3 length is 15 residues. Trimming pared 0 bases from V and 5 bases from J, leaving 9 bases between. In DNA form, the CDR3 reads TGCGCCAGCAGCTTGGCGAGTGCCGATAATTCACCCCTCCACTTT. This encodes CASSLASADNSPLHF.

The chain recombines TRBV18 with TRBJ2-1; 11 bases line up with TRBD1. V gave up 3 bases and J gave up 8 bases; unmatched junction bases: 0. Germline loops: CDR1 KGHSH, CDR2 LQKENI. The CDR3 is 13 residues long. The CDR3 sequence is CASSPGQGDEQFF. Here the CDR3 DNA reads TGTGCCAGCTCACCGGGACAGGGGGATGAGCAGTTCTTC.

The chain recombines TRBV5-4 with TRBJ1-1; D gene ambiguous. Trimming took off 1 base at V and 4 bases at J, with 14 bases between the two ends. The CDR3 has 15 amino acids. Germline V gene lookup returns CDR1 SGHNT and CDR2 YYREEE (reference sequence). CDR3 DNA sequence: TGTGCCAGCAGCTTGATAGGCGCAACTACCACTGAAGCTTTCTTT. Encoded protein: CASSLIGATTTEAFF.

This rearrangement joins TRBV11-2 to TRBJ2-7; D might be TRBD1 (6 bases). The V end was cut by 1 base, the J end by 6 bases, with 22 bases between. The germline V gene has CDR1 SGHAT and CDR2 FQNNGV. The CDR3 consists of 17 residues. The CDR3 bases are TGTGCCAGCAGCTTAGGGGGGACACTTCCTTCGTTGGGCGAGCAGTACTTC. This codes for CASSLGGTLPSLGEQYF.

The chain is built from TRBV7-3 and TRBJ1-6, with 8 bases aligning to TRBD1. Trimming cost V 0 bases and J 9 bases; bases outside gene matches: 7. Germline V CDR1 and CDR2: SGHTA, FQGTGA. This CDR3 region has 16 residues. CDR3 bases: TGTGCCAGCAGCTTAACACCGGACAGGGTTACTTCACCCCTCCACTTT. Amino acid sequence: CASSLTPDRVTSPLHF. Full variable domain (outside the CDR3, taken from reference TRBV7-3 and TRBJ1-6): GAGVSQTPSNKVTEKGKYVELRCDPISGHTALYWYRQSLGQGPEFLIYFQGTGAADDSGLPNDRFFAVRPEGSVSTLKIQRTERGDSAVYLCASSLTPDRVTSPLHFGNGTRLTVT.

The chain carries TRBV28 and TRBJ2-7; 7 nucleotides agree with TRBD1. The CDR3 is 14 amino acids. V shed 11 bases, J shed 1 base, and the junction held 11 bases outside the gene matches. Per germline, CDR1 MDHEN and CDR2 SYDVKM. The CDR3 loop is CAHRGGEGSYEQYF. As DNA, the CDR3 is TGTGCCCATCGAGGGGGCGAAGGATCCTACGAGCAGTACTTC.

This chain uses TRBV12-3 or TRBV12-4 with TRBJ2-2; D might be TRBD2 (5 bases). This CDR3 has 13 amino acids. Trimming cost V 8 bases and J 5 bases, with 12 bases left between them. The CDR3 nucleotides read TGTGCCAGCGCCCATCGGGGTACCGGGGAGCTGTTTTTT. It translates to CASAHRGTGELFF.

The V and J genes are TRBV3-1 (or the pseudogene TRBV3-2) and TRBJ2-6; the D is unclear. The CDR3 sequence is 13 residues long. Germline V gives CDR1 LGHDT, CDR2 YNNKEL (reference sequence). V gave up 6 bases and J gave up 0 bases, with 3 bases separating them. CDR3 sequence: CASSNSGANVLTF. The CDR3 DNA follows: TGTGCCAGCAGTAACTCTGGGGCCAACGTCCTGACTTTC.

This chain links TRBV3-1 (or the pseudogene TRBV3-2) with TRBJ1-1; tentative D call: TRBD1 (5 bases). CDR1 is LGHDT, CDR2 YNNKEL, per germline (reference sequence). The CDR3 has 14 amino acids. V was cut by 3 bases and J by 1 base, with 9 bases left in between. CDR3 nucleotides: TGTGCCAGCAGCCACCGGCAGGGGAACACTGAAGCTTTCTTT. It encodes CASSHRQGNTEAFF.

This clone was seen more than once but under ten times. The chain uses TRBV6-5 and TRBJ2-1; D remains ambiguous. The CDR3 spans 15 residues. Per germline, CDR1 MNHEY and CDR2 SVGAGI. Trimming shortened V by 5 bases and J by 4 bases, and 15 bases separated the two germline ends. The CDR3 nucleotides are TGTGCCAGCAGTAAAAGTCTCTCCGGGTACAATGAGCAGTTCTTC. Its translation: CASSKSLSGYNEQFF.

The J gene is TRBJ1-1, the V gene TRBV6-2 or TRBV6-3; 11 bases line up with TRBD1. Germline V lookup: CDR1 MNHEY, CDR2 SVGEGT. This CDR3 has 15 amino acids. With V trimmed by 2 bases and J by 10 bases, 9 bases remained unmatched. CDR3 in DNA: TGTGCCAGCAGTTACGAGCAGGGGACAGGGGGGCGAGCTTTCTTT. Its protein is CASSYEQGTGGRAFF.

V usage is TRBV10-1 and J usage is TRBJ2-7; D uncertain. This CDR3 comprises 11 residues. With 7 bases removed from V and 5 bases from J, the gap between germline ends came to 9 bases. CDR1 is WNHNN, CDR2 SYGVQD, per germline (reference sequence). CDR3 amino acids: CASNYYHEQYF. CDR3 coding DNA: TGCGCCAGCAACTACTACCACGAGCAGTACTTC.

CDR3: CATSRDGLAGGVGELFF. As DNA, the CDR3 is TGTGCCACCAGCAGAGATGGTCTAGCGGGAGGGGTCGGGGAGCTGTTTTTT. The V and J genes are TRBV15 and TRBJ2-2; 12 bases map to TRBD2. There are 17 residues in the CDR3. Trimming at V came to 0 bases and at J to 7 bases, leaving 6 bases not matched to a gene. Germline assignment: CDR1 LNHNV and CDR2 YYDKDF (reference sequence).

This chain links TRBV7-2 with TRBJ1-1; no clear D. The CDR3 consists of 13 residues. In germline, CDR1 is SGHTA, CDR2 FQGNSA. Trimming cost V 8 bases and J 2 bases, with 12 bases left between them. As DNA, the CDR3 is TGTGCCAGCTTAATCGGGTCTAACACTGAAGCTTTCTTT. Translating gives CASLIGSNTEAFF.

This clone was found a few times. This chain joins TRBV14 and TRBJ2-7; 8 bases match TRBD2. J lost 2 bases, V lost 1 base, and 10 bases had no gene match. The CDR3 covers 17 residues. Germline CDR1 SGHDN, CDR2 FVKESK. CDR3 loop: CASSQAPPSGRTYEQYF. The CDR3 nucleotides read TGTGCCAGCAGCCAAGCCCCACCTAGCGGGCGAACCTACGAGCAGTACTTC.

The chain joins TRBV2 to TRBJ2-7; 8 nucleotides line up with TRBD2. V was clipped by 5 bases and J by 2 bases; unmatched bases: 5. The CDR3 runs 14 residues. Germline-derived CDR1 and CDR2 are SNHLY and FYNNEI. The CDR3, as DNA: TGTGCCAGCAGTACCGGGACTAGGGCCTACGAGCAGTACTTC. The encoded protein is CASSTGTRAYEQYF.

This chain links TRBV3-1 (or the pseudogene TRBV3-2) with TRBJ1-6; D remains ambiguous. This CDR3 comprises 15 residues. Trimming left V 1 base short and J 10 bases short, with 14 bases between. Germline-derived CDR1 and CDR2 are LGHDT and YNNKEL (reference sequence). CDR3 sequence reads: CASSQGAGFGSPLHF. Written as DNA, the CDR3 is TGTGCCAGCAGCCAAGGGGCGGGGTTTGGGTCACCCCTCCACTTT.

This rearrangement joins TRBV7-2 to TRBJ2-7, with 7 bases that match TRBD2. The CDR3 covers 14 residues. Germline trimming cut 5 bases from V and 7 bases from J; bases unmatched to any gene: 11. Per germline, CDR1 SGHTA and CDR2 FQGNSA. The CDR3 region is CASSPSGGLEEQYF. DNA of the CDR3: TGTGCCAGCAGCCCTAGCGGAGGGCTGGAGGAGCAGTACTTC.

The chain uses TRBV7-8 and TRBJ1-2; D perhaps matches TRBD1 (6 bases). The CDR3 runs to 13 residues. The germline V and J ends were trimmed by 2 bases and 5 bases, with 9 bases remaining between them. Germline V gives CDR1 SGHVS, CDR2 FQNEAQ. The CDR3 loop reads CASSLTGSYGYTF. The CDR3 region has the DNA TGTGCCAGCAGCTTAACAGGGTCGTATGGCTACACCTTC.

The rearrangement links TRBV28 to TRBJ1-4; 11 bases fit TRBD1. The CDR3 runs 17 residues. In germline, CDR1 is MDHEN, CDR2 SYDVKM. Trimming took 1 base from V and 8 from J; bases not matched to a gene: 9. The CDR3 DNA reads as TGTGCCAGCAGTTTATTTCCCGGGACAGGGGGAGGAGAAAAACTGTTTTTT. It specifies CASSLFPGTGGGEKLFF.

The V gene is TRBV7-2, the J gene TRBJ2-3, with TRBD2 as a possible D gene (5 bases). Germline assignment: CDR1 SGHTA and CDR2 FQGNSA. Trimming took off 5 bases at V and 0 bases at J, with 9 bases between the two ends. The length of the CDR3 is 14 residues. CDR3 residues: CASSTSSSTDTQYF. The DNA of the CDR3 is TGTGCCAGCAGCACTAGTTCTAGCACAGATACGCAGTATTTT.